These 25 T cell receptor beta chains were all obtained from the same sample, sequenced in a study of T-cell memory formation after mild COVID-19. TCRdb fed the 5' RACE reads into MiXCR, producing one record per CDR3 protein. The table records about 400,000 distinct CDR3 sequences, 14% of them present only once. The sequenced sample was PBMCs or a T cell subset sorted from them (not recorded which). The receptors originated from a man aged 18 to 35 who had mild COVID-19 (a few samples of this study predate the infection). Cell type and time point are not known.

This clonotype occurred a few times. As DNA, the CDR3 is TGTGCCAGCAGTCGCGGGACAGGGTCCTCTGGGGCCAACGTCCTGACTTTC. It encodes CASSRGTGSSGANVLTF. The V gene is TRBV12-3 or TRBV12-4, the J gene TRBJ2-6; 9 bases agree with TRBD1. Trimming at V came to 5 bases and at J to 0 bases, leaving 5 bases not matched to a gene. The CDR3 loop spans 17 amino acids.

The sample holds a few counts of this clonotype. This chain links TRBV6-5 with TRBJ1-1; no clear D gene. This CDR3 is built from 13 residues. Trimming left V 2 bases short and J 5 bases short, with 9 bases between. Per germline, CDR1 MNHEY and CDR2 SVGAGI. CDR3 loop: CASSYARGTEAFF. The CDR3 coding sequence is TGTGCCAGCAGTTACGCACGAGGGACTGAAGCTTTCTTT.

The rearrangement uses TRBV7-2 and TRBJ2-7, with 9 bases lining up with TRBD1. The CDR3 consists of 13 residues. V shed 7 bases, J shed 3 bases, and the junction held 4 bases outside the gene matches. Per germline, CDR1 SGHTA and CDR2 FQGNSA. The CDR3 nucleotides read TGTGCCAGCATCACAGGGGGCGGCTACGAGCAGTACTTC. It specifies CASITGGGYEQYF.

The rearrangement links TRBV10-2 to TRBJ2-5; a possible D gene is TRBD1 (5 bases). Trimming shortened V by 3 bases and J by 1 base, and 9 bases separated the two germline ends. CDR1 is WSHSY and CDR2 is SAAADI in the germline V gene. CDR3 length: 14 amino acids. The CDR3 protein is CASSENRFQETQYF. CDR3 coding DNA: TGCGCCAGCAGTGAAAACAGGTTCCAAGAGACCCAGTACTTC.

This clonotype was observed a few times. J is TRBJ2-3 and V is TRBV5-4; D gene unclear. The V and J ends lost 4 bases and 2 bases respectively, with 14 bases between them. The CDR3 totals 15 residues. CDR1 SGHNT and CDR2 YYREEE come from the germline V gene (reference sequence). The CDR3 sequence: CASSPDQAYTDTQYF. The CDR3, as DNA: TGTGCCAGCAGCCCAGACCAAGCCTACACAGATACGCAGTATTTT.

A few counts support this clonotype. The rearrangement joins TRBV12-5 to TRBJ2-1; 7 nucleotides agree with TRBD1. CDR1 is LGHNT and CDR2 is FRNRAP in the germline V gene. There are 16 residues in the CDR3. The V and J ends lost 6 bases and 1 base, in that order; junction bases with no gene match: 9. The CDR3 region has the DNA TGTGCTAGTGGCTTCCGACAGGGCAATTCCTACAATGAGCAGTTCTTC. Protein sequence: CASGFRQGNSYNEQFF.

This clonotype was seen repeatedly, ten times or more. The chain couples TRBV7-2 to TRBJ2-2; D may correspond to TRBD1 or TRBD2 (5 bases each). This CDR3 comprises 15 residues. Germline V gene lookup returns CDR1 SGHTA and CDR2 FQGNSA. V was shortened by 6 bases and J by 0 bases, with 11 bases between the two germline ends. The CDR3 bases are TGTGCCAGCAGGAGGGGCGCCGCGAACACCGGGGAGCTGTTTTTT. Translation: CASRRGAANTGELFF.

This clonotype was seen a handful of times. The V call is TRBV29-1, the J call TRBJ2-7, with a weak D call TRBD2 (6 bases). Germline V gene lookup returns CDR1 SQVTM and CDR2 ANQGSEA. With 5 bases removed from V and 3 bases from J, the gap between germline ends came to 11 bases. This CDR3 is 12 amino acids long. The DNA for the CDR3 is TGCAGCGTTCAGGTGGGGGGCTACGAGCAGTACGTC. It is translated as CSVQVGGYEQYV.

This clonotype has just a few counts. V is TRBV6-2 or TRBV6-3 and J is TRBJ2-7; tentative D call: TRBD1 (6 bases). Germline lookup yields CDR1 MNHEY and CDR2 SVGEGT. Trimming left V 2 bases short and J 3 bases short, with 11 bases between. The CDR3 runs to 14 residues. CDR3 sequence: CASSYRRQDYEQYF. The CDR3 nucleotides read TGTGCCAGCAGTTACCGCAGACAGGACTACGAGCAGTACTTC.

The chain has TRBV10-1 and TRBJ1-1; D may be TRBD1 (6 bases). The germline gives CDR1 WNHNN, CDR2 SYGVQD (reference sequence). The length of the CDR3 is 14 residues. V was trimmed by 1 base and J by 1 base, leaving 7 bases between them. This CDR3 reads CASSEYRENTEAFF. In nucleotides, the CDR3 is TGCGCCAGCAGTGAGTACAGGGAGAACACTGAAGCTTTCTTT.

A few counts support this clonotype. The rearrangement uses TRBV29-1 and TRBJ1-1, with D possibly being TRBD1 (6 bases). Germline loops: CDR1 SQVTM, CDR2 ANQGSEA. V shed 6 bases and J shed 8 bases, with 10 bases lying between them. The CDR3 is 10 residues long. CDR3 bases: TGCAGCGTGATACAGGGAGAAGCTTTCTTT. Translated: CSVIQGEAFF. The whole variable domain, filled in from reference TRBV29-1 and TRBJ1-1, reads SAVISQKPSRDICQRGTSLTIQCQVDSQVTMMFWYRQQPGQSLTLIATANQGSEATYESGFVIDKFPISRPNLTFSTLTVSNMSPEDSSIYLCSVIQGEAFFGQGTRLTVV.

The chain is built from TRBV19 and TRBJ1-2; TRBD1 matches at 7 bases. Trimming took 3 bases from V and 4 from J; bases not matched to a gene: 11. The CDR3 runs to 16 residues. Germline V gene data show CDR1 as LNHDA and CDR2 as SQIVND (reference sequence). Here the CDR3 DNA reads TGTGCCAGTAGTATTACTATGCAGACAGGGTTCTATGGCTACACCTTC. Protein sequence: CASSITMQTGFYGYTF.

This clonotype came up a few times. The V gene is TRBV5-1, the J gene TRBJ1-1, with D perhaps TRBD1 (6 bases). The CDR3 sequence is 16 residues long. V lost 5 bases and J 1 base, leaving 18 bases between the germline ends. CDR1 SGHRS and CDR2 YFSETQ come from the germline V gene. The CDR3: CASRGNAGVRNTEAFF. The CDR3 DNA follows: TGCGCCAGCAGAGGGAACGCAGGGGTACGGAACACTGAAGCTTTCTTT.

In this sample, this clonotype turned up a few times. This sequence joins TRBV20-1 and TRBJ2-7; 7 bases are a match to TRBD2. The germline V gene encodes CDR1 DFQATT and CDR2 SNEGSKA (reference sequence). This CDR3 is 13 amino acids long. J was trimmed by 5 bases and V by 6 bases; bases with no gene match: 10. CDR3 residues: CSAQTTSSNEQYV. The CDR3 DNA reads as TGCAGTGCCCAAACGACTAGCAGTAACGAGCAGTACGTC.

The chain joins TRBV3-1 to TRBJ1-6, with D tentatively TRBD1 (6 bases). This CDR3 region has 16 residues. Trimming stripped 5 bases from V and 5 bases from J, with 16 bases between. CDR1 and CDR2 (germline): LGHDT, YNNKEL (reference sequence). CDR3 sequence reads: CASSYYRAKDNSPLHF. The CDR3 DNA follows: TGTGCCAGCAGCTACTACAGGGCGAAAGATAATTCACCCCTCCACTTT.

The sample holds a few counts of this clonotype. This chain links TRBV7-9 with TRBJ2-1; TRBD1 is a possible D gene (6 bases). Trimming left V 7 bases short and J 5 bases short, with 9 bases between. The germline V gene has CDR1 SEHNR and CDR2 FQNEAQ (reference sequence). This CDR3 is 12 amino acids long. The DNA of the CDR3 is TGTGCCAGCACCTGGGACAACAATGAGCAGTTCTTC. Its translation: CASTWDNNEQFF.

This clonotype was counted only a few times. This chain joins TRBV6-5 and TRBJ2-2; perhaps TRBD1 as D (6 bases). Germline CDR1 MNHEY, CDR2 SVGAGI. V dropped 5 bases and J dropped 5 bases, with 12 bases sitting between them. CDR3 length: 14 residues. The chain's CDR3 is CASSPGVGTGELFF. The CDR3 DNA is TGTGCCAGCAGTCCAGGGGTTGGGACCGGGGAGCTGTTTTTT.

In its sample, this clonotype was seen a few times. V is TRBV5-1 and J is TRBJ2-1; weak D call: TRBD2 (6 bases). The V gene lost 5 bases and the J gene lost 0 bases, with 18 bases spanning the gap. This CDR3 spans 17 amino acids. Germline assignment: CDR1 SGHRS and CDR2 YFSETQ. The CDR3 sequence is CASSGSGETNSYNEQFF. The CDR3 DNA is TGCGCCAGCAGTGGTAGCGGCGAAACGAACTCCTACAATGAGCAGTTCTTC.

This chain connects TRBV9 to TRBJ2-5; 7 positions agree with TRBD1. Germline loops: CDR1 SGDLS, CDR2 YYNGEE. The V segment lost 1 base and the J segment 0 bases; nucleotides outside the gene matches: 6. The CDR3 sequence is 16 residues long. CDR3 sequence reads: CASSVTGQPYQETQYF. CDR3 coding DNA: TGTGCCAGCAGCGTAACGGGACAGCCCTACCAAGAGACCCAGTACTTC.

This clonotype was detected many times. This chain uses TRBV4-1 with TRBJ2-4, with 9 positions matching TRBD1. Germline CDR1 is MGHRA and CDR2 is YSYEKL. The V and J ends lost 4 bases and 2 bases, in that order; junction bases with no gene match: 9. This CDR3 region has 17 residues. DNA of the CDR3: TGCGCCAGCAGCCGCGGACAGGGGTTCGCAACCAAAAACATTCAGTACTTC. Translated, it gives CASSRGQGFATKNIQYF.

This clonotype was observed a few times. The chain uses TRBV6-5 and TRBJ1-5; no clear D gene. The germline V and J ends were trimmed by 2 bases and 3 bases, with 11 bases remaining between them. This CDR3 is built from 15 residues. The germline V gene encodes CDR1 MNHEY and CDR2 SVGAGI. The CDR3 here is CASSYSGRVNQPQHF. The CDR3, as DNA: TGTGCCAGCAGTTACAGTGGAAGGGTCAATCAGCCCCAGCATTTT.

The rearrangement uses TRBV13 and TRBJ2-1, with D tentatively TRBD1 (6 bases). CDR1 and CDR2 from the germline V gene are PRHDT and FYEKMQ (reference sequence). The CDR3 has 11 residues. The V gene lost 4 bases and the J gene lost 15 bases, with 13 bases spanning the gap. CDR3 nucleotides: TGTGCCAGCAGCTCACAGGGTCGCAGGTTCTTC. It yields the protein CASSSQGRRFF.

The gene calls are TRBV4-1 and TRBJ2-1, with D perhaps TRBD1 (5 bases). V was pared by 1 base and J by 8 bases, with 18 bases between. Germline-derived CDR1 and CDR2 are MGHRA and YSYEKL. The CDR3 is 16 amino acids. The CDR3 protein is CASSQVSQGHHDEQFF. The CDR3 region has the DNA TGCGCCAGCAGCCAAGTCTCTCAGGGTCACCACGATGAGCAGTTCTTC.

V gene TRBV28 combines with J gene TRBJ1-5; D unclear. The CDR3 is made up of 12 amino acids. Germline loops: CDR1 MDHEN, CDR2 SYDVKM. Trimming shortened V by 1 base and J by 7 bases, and 5 bases separated the two germline ends. The DNA of the CDR3 is TGTGCCAGCAGTTTATCGGCCCAGCCCCAGCATTTT. Translating it yields CASSLSAQPQHF.

The CDR3 DNA sequence: TGTGCCAGCAGCTTAGTACGGGTTACCTACGAGCAGTACTTC. As protein: CASSLVRVTYEQYF. The chain links TRBV5-5 to TRBJ2-7; the D is unclear. In germline, CDR1 is SGHKS, CDR2 YYEKEE (reference sequence). This CDR3 contains 14 residues. V gave up 2 bases and J gave up 2 bases, with 11 bases separating them.